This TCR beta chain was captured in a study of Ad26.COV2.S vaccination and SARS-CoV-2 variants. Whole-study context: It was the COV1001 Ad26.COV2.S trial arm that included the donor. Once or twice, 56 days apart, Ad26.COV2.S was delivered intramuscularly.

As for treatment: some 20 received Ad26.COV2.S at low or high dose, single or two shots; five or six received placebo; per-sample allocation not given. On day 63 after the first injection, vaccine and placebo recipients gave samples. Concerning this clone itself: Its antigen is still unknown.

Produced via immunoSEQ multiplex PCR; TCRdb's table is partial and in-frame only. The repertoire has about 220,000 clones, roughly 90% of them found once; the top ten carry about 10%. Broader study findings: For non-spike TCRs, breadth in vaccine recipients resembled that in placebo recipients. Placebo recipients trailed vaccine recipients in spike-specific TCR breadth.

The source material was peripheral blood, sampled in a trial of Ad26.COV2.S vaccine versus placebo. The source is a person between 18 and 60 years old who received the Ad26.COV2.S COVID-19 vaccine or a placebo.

CDR3 sequence (DNA): TGTGCCAGCAGCTTCGGGACAGGAGAGACCCAGTACTTC. It encodes CASSFGTGETQYF. J is TRBJ2-5 and V is TRBV7-2; 8 nucleotides match TRBD1. V lost 3 bases and J lost 4; bases outside the gene matches: 1. CDR1 is SGHTA and CDR2 is FQGNSA in the germline V gene. CDR3 length equals 13 residues. The whole variable domain, remainder taken from reference TRBV7-2 and TRBJ2-5, is GAGVSQSPSNKVTEKGKDVELRCDPISGHTALYWYRQSLGQGLEFLIYFQGNSAPDKSGLPSDRFSAERTGGSVSTLTIQRTQQEDSAVYLCASSFGTGETQYFGPGTRLLVL.